What follows describes a single T cell receptor (beta chain). This record comes from a study of blood T cell repertoires in COVID-19. At the level of the study: Sources were T cells, B-cell-depleted T cells, or PBMCs; the material itself was cDNA or gDNA.

Profiled with immunoSEQ multiplex PCR; TCRdb holds only in-frame clones, not every one. The sample contains 150,000 to 160,000 clones, more than 65% of which appear only once. The CDR3 contains 13 residues. CDR1 is MDHEN, CDR2 SYDVKM, per germline. V dropped 2 bases and J dropped 5 bases, with 9 bases sitting between them. Source material: peripheral blood. The gene calls are TRBV28 and TRBJ1-1; tentative D call: TRBD1 (5 bases). The sequence derives from a woman between 45 and 60 years old with acute or convalescent COVID-19. The CDR3 here is CASSLGGGTEAFF. The CDR3 nucleotides are TGTGCCAGCAGTTTAGGGGGAGGAACTGAAGCTTTCTTT.